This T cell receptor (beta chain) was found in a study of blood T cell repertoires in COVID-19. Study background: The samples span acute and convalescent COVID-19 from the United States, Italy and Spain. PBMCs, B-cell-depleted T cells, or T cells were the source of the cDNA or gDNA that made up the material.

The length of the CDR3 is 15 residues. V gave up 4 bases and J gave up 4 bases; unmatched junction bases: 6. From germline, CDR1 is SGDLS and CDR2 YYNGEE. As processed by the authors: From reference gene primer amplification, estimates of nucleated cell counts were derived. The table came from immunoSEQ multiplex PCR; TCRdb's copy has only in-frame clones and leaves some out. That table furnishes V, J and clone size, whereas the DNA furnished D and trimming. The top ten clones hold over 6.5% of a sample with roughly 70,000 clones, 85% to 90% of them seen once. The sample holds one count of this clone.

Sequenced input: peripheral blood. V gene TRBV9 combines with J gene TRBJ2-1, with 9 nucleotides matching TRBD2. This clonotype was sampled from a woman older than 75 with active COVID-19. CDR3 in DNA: TGTGCCAGCAGCAATCTAGCGGGGACTTACAATGAGCAGTTCTTC. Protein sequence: CASSNLAGTYNEQFF.